Listed below are T cell receptor beta chains from one sample, sequenced in a study of blood T cell repertoires in COVID-19. This table comes from immunoSEQ multiplex PCR, and its TCRdb copy is limited to in-frame clones, with some not included. The profile shows fewer than 300,000 clones, roughly 90% of them singletons. What was sequenced was peripheral blood. These TCRs come from a woman younger than 45 with COVID-19, enrolled during active disease. Both conserved end residues are part of each CDR3. A D gene is named only where the DNA matches it firmly. Only some rows state a clone size, as once, few, many or a class for expanded clones.

j_call v_call d_call clone_size cdr3_aa cdr3_nt
TRBJ2-4 TRBV5-4 - - CASSLGGAKNIQYF TGTGCCAGCAGCTTGGGAGGAGCCAAAAACATTCAGTACTTC
TRBJ2-7 TRBV5-6 - - CASSPEQGNLYEQYF TGTGCCAGCAGCCCCGAGCAGGGTAATCTGTACGAGCAGTACTTC
TRBJ2-5 TRBV5-5 TRBD1 few CASSAQGVQTQYF TGTGCCAGCAGCGCACAGGGGGTACAGACCCAGTACTTC
TRBJ2-1 TRBV5-4 TRBD2 - CASSLELAGGREQFF TGTGCCAGCAGCTTGGAACTAGCGGGAGGTCGTGAGCAGTTCTTC
TRBJ2-5 TRBV15 - - CATSRVGSGKQETQYF TGTGCCACCAGCAGAGTAGGTAGCGGAAAACAAGAGACCCAGTACTTC
TRBJ2-7 TRBV5-1 TRBD2 - CASSLSGGPDEQYF TGCGCCAGCAGCTTATCGGGAGGGCCGGACGAGCAGTACTTC
TRBJ2-7 TRBV5-7 TRBD1 - CASSFLGQGIYEQYF TGTGCCAGCAGCTTTCTGGGACAGGGGATCTACGAGCAGTACTTC
TRBJ1-2 TRBV2 TRBD1 - CASQPGTGHNYGYTF TGTGCCAGCCAACCCGGGACAGGGCACAACTATGGCTACACCTTC
TRBJ2-7 TRBV27 - - CASSLTRAAGPYEQYF TGTGCCAGCAGTTTAACCCGTGCAGCGGGCCCCTACGAGCAGTACTTC
TRBJ1-2 TRBV18 TRBD1 once CASSRDRDRYTF TGTGCCAGCTCACGGGACAGGGATCGCTACACCTTC
TRBJ1-5 TRBV3-1/TRBV3-2 TRBD1 - CASSRTGQPQHF TGTGCCAGCAGCCGGACAGGGCAGCCCCAGCATTTT
TRBJ2-1 TRBV27 TRBD2 - CASSLEALREGYNEQFF TGTGCCAGCAGTTTAGAGGCCTTACGGGAGGGATACAATGAGCAGTTCTTC
TRBJ1-2 TRBV19 TRBD1 - CASSIRGQGAVGYTF TGTGCCAGTTCGATCAGGGGACAGGGGGCGGTTGGCTACACCTTC
TRBJ2-5 TRBV3-1/TRBV3-2 - - CASSQGSSGETQYF TGTGCCAGCAGCCAAGGGAGTAGCGGAGAGACCCAGTACTTC
TRBJ2-1 TRBV5-6 TRBD2 - CASSLRLAGESYNEQFF TGTGCCAGCAGCTTAAGACTAGCGGGAGAGTCATACAATGAGCAGTTCTTC
TRBJ2-1 TRBV5-1 TRBD1 - CASSSGTGGVGEQFF TGCGCCAGCAGTTCCGGGACAGGGGGTGTAGGTGAGCAGTTCTTC
TRBJ2-7 TRBV30 TRBD1 - CAWRSIRDRAPHFSYEQYF TGTGCCTGGAGAAGCATCCGGGACAGGGCGCCCCACTTCTCCTACGAGCAGTACTTC
TRBJ1-6 TRBV28 - - CASSLLRGGRDSPLHF TGTGCCAGCAGTTTACTTAGGGGGGGCAGGGATTCACCCCTCCACTTT
TRBJ2-5 TRBV30 TRBD2 - CAWGLAGWPETQYF TGTGCCTGGGGACTAGCGGGATGGCCGGAGACCCAGTACTTC
TRBJ2-1 TRBV7-6 TRBD1 - CASSRDSGTYNEQFF TGTGCCAGCAGCCGGGACAGCGGAACCTACAATGAGCAGTTCTTC
TRBJ1-2 TRBV10-3 TRBD1 - CAIRLDRSYGYTF TGTGCCATCCGCCTGGACAGGTCATATGGCTACACCTTC
TRBJ2-2 TRBV12-3/TRBV12-4 - - CATSRGLPGELFF TGTGCCACTTCGAGGGGGTTGCCCGGGGAGCTGTTTTTT
TRBJ2-7 TRBV27 - - CASSLTQGSSYEQYF TGTGCCAGCAGTTTAACACAGGGAAGCTCCTACGAGCAGTACTTC
TRBJ1-2 TRBV7-2 - - CAITRTGGGYTF TGTGCCATTACCCGGACGGGGGGTGGCTACACCTTC
TRBJ1-2 TRBV9 - - CASSGPRGGHNYGYTF TGTGCCAGCAGCGGTCCCCGTGGAGGCCATAACTATGGCTACACCTTC
TRBJ1-3 TRBV6-1 TRBD1 few CASSEATGAGNTIYF TGTGCCAGCAGTGAAGCGACAGGGGCAGGAAACACCATATATTTT
TRBJ1-1 TRBV28 - once CASSPRGGRGTEAFF TGTGCCAGCAGTCCCCGGGGGGGGCGGGGGACTGAAGCTTTCTTT
TRBJ2-7 TRBV27 TRBD2 few CASSLFSGGYEQYF TGTGCCAGCAGTTTATTCAGCGGGGGCTACGAGCAGTACTTC
TRBJ2-6 TRBV7-3 - - CASSGSSGANVLTF TGTGCCAGCAGCGGGAGCTCTGGGGCCAACGTCCTGACTTTC
TRBJ1-2 TRBV5-4 TRBD1 - CASSVDRGNYGYTF TGTGCCAGCAGCGTGGACAGGGGAAACTATGGCTACACCTTC
TRBJ2-5 TRBV19 - - CASSNTGGETQYF TGTGCCAGTAGTAATACAGGCGGAGAGACCCAGTACTTC
TRBJ1-2 TRBV19 TRBD1 - CASSETTGLYYGYTF TGTGCCAGTAGTGAGACGACAGGGCTGTACTATGGCTACACCTTC
TRBJ2-1 TRBV20-1 TRBD2 - CSASQLAGDLWNEQFF TGCAGTGCTAGTCAGCTAGCGGGAGATCTTTGGAATGAGCAGTTCTTC
TRBJ1-4 TRBV3-1/TRBV3-2 - once CASSPGRGTHDEKLFF TGTGCCAGCAGCCCCGGGAGGGGGACTCATGATGAAAAACTGTTTTTT
TRBJ2-3 TRBV29-1 - - CSAQRGSNERPDTQYF TGCAGCGCCCAGAGGGGGAGTAACGAAAGGCCAGATACGCAGTATTTT
TRBJ1-4 TRBV28 TRBD1 - CASSRQGGKLFF TGTGCCAGCAGTAGACAGGGGGGAAAACTGTTTTTT